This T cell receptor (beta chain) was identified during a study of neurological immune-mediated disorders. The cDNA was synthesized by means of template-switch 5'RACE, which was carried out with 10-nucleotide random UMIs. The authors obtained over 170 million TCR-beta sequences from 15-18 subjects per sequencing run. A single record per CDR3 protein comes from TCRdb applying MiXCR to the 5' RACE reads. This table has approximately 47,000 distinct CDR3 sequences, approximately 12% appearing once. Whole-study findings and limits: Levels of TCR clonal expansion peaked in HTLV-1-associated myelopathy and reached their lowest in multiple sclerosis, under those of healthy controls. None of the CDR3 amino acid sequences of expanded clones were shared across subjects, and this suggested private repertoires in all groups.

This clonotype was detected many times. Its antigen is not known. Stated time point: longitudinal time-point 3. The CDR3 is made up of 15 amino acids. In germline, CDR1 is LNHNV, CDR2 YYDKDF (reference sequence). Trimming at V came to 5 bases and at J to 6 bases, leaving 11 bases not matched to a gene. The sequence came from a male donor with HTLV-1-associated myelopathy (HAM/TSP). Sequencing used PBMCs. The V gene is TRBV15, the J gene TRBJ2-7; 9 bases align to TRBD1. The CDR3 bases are TGTGCCACCAGCGGATCCGGGACAGGGCTATCCGAGCAGTACTTC. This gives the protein CATSGSGTGLSEQYF. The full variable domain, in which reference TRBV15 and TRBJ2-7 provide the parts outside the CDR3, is DAMVIQNPRYQVTQFGKPVTLSCSQTLNHNVMYWYQQKSSQAPKLLFHYYDKDFNNEADTPDNFQSRRPNTSFCFLDIRSPGLGDTAMYLCATSGSGTGLSEQYFGPGTRLTVT.